These T cell receptor beta chains were read from a single sample in a study of blood T cell repertoires in COVID-19. Generated by immunoSEQ multiplex PCR, the TCRdb table keeps only in-frame clones and is missing some. The table shows about 130,000 clones, with 86% occurring only once. The sample comprised peripheral blood. The receptor set was obtained from a human donor in a cohort sampled during active COVID-19. CDR3s include the opening cysteine and the closing phenylalanine or tryptophan. The D gene is left open where the match is weak.

v_gene: TRBV11-2; d_gene: -; j_gene: TRBJ2-7; CDR3nt: TGTGCCAGCAGCTACACTTTGGAGGGGACGTCCGAGCAGTACTTC; CDR3aa: CASSYTLEGTSEQYF
v_gene: TRBV12-5; d_gene: -; j_gene: TRBJ2-2; CDR3nt: TGTGCTAGTGGTTTGGTACAGGTCAATACCGGGGAGCTGTTTTTT; CDR3aa: CASGLVQVNTGELFF
v_gene: TRBV5-8; d_gene: -; j_gene: TRBJ2-3; CDR3nt: TGTGCCAGCAGCCTATTCCTCGATACGCAGTATTTT; CDR3aa: CASSLFLDTQYF
v_gene: TRBV19; d_gene: -; j_gene: TRBJ2-4; CDR3nt: TGTGCCAGTAGTATAGATCGGGGAGGCCAGGGGGGAGCCAAAAACATTCAGTACTTC; CDR3aa: CASSIDRGGQGGAKNIQYF
v_gene: TRBV5-1; d_gene: -; j_gene: TRBJ1-1; CDR3nt: TGCGCCAGCAGGGCCACGGTACAGGGGAACACTGAAGCTTTCTTT; CDR3aa: CASRATVQGNTEAFF
v_gene: TRBV2; d_gene: TRBD2; j_gene: TRBJ2-7; CDR3nt: TGTGCCAGCAGTAAGGGGACTAGCGGCCTGTACGAGCAGTACTTC; CDR3aa: CASSKGTSGLYEQYF
v_gene: TRBV2; d_gene: TRBD2; j_gene: TRBJ2-3; CDR3nt: TGTGCCTCGAAGAGGGTCGCGCTAGCGGGGTCTAGCACAGATACGCAGTATTTT; CDR3aa: CASKRVALAGSSTDTQYF
v_gene: TRBV11-2; d_gene: -; j_gene: TRBJ2-7; CDR3nt: TGTGCCAGCAGCTTAGGAGGCGGGTTGACCTACGAGCAGTACTTC; CDR3aa: CASSLGGGLTYEQYF
v_gene: TRBV6-5; d_gene: -; j_gene: TRBJ1-1; CDR3nt: TGTGCCACAAGGGGGGGCGCGGGCACTGAAGCTTTCTTT; CDR3aa: CATRGGAGTEAFF
v_gene: TRBV3-1/TRBV3-2; d_gene: -; j_gene: TRBJ1-6; CDR3nt: TGTGCCAGCAGCCAGCGCAGGGACTATAATTCACCCCTCCACTTT; CDR3aa: CASSQRRDYNSPLHF
v_gene: TRBV10-2; d_gene: TRBD2; j_gene: TRBJ2-3; CDR3nt: TGCGCCAGCACTACGGGACGCGGGGGTATACGGACTAGCGGGAGGGCCAGTACGCAGTATTTT; CDR3aa: CASTTGRGGIRTSGRASTQYF
v_gene: TRBV27; d_gene: -; j_gene: TRBJ1-1; CDR3nt: TGTGCCAGCAGATACTTGAACACTGAAGCTTTCTTT; CDR3aa: CASRYLNTEAFF
v_gene: TRBV27; d_gene: TRBD2; j_gene: TRBJ2-7; CDR3nt: TGTGCCAGCAGGGTAGCGGGAGGGAGCTCCTACGAGCAGTACTTC; CDR3aa: CASRVAGGSSYEQYF
v_gene: TRBV2; d_gene: TRBD1; j_gene: TRBJ1-5; CDR3nt: TGTGCCAGCATGGGACAGTGGGATCAGCCCCAGCATTTT; CDR3aa: CASMGQWDQPQHF
v_gene: TRBV6-5; d_gene: TRBD2; j_gene: TRBJ2-7; CDR3nt: TGTGCCAGCAGCCTCGGGACTAGCGGGAGTAAGGAGCAGTACTTC; CDR3aa: CASSLGTSGSKEQYF
v_gene: TRBV13; d_gene: -; j_gene: TRBJ2-4; CDR3nt: TGTGCCAGCAGGCCTCGGTTAGCCAAAAACATTCAGTACTTC; CDR3aa: CASRPRLAKNIQYF
v_gene: TRBV30; d_gene: TRBD1; j_gene: TRBJ2-7; CDR3nt: TGTGCCTGGAGTGCCTCTTCAGGGGGTAGCTCCTACGAGCAGTACTTC; CDR3aa: CAWSASSGGSSYEQYF